This TCR beta chain stems from a study of blood T cell repertoires in COVID-19. Only in-frame clones appear in the TCRdb table, and some are missing; sequencing was by immunoSEQ multiplex PCR. The data hold approximately 500,000 clones, with around nine tenths observed a single time. Trimming took 6 bases from V and 3 from J, leaving 11 bases between them. The CDR3 spans 13 residues. Per the germline V gene, CDR1 is WNHNN and CDR2 is SYGVQD (reference sequence). V and J are TRBV10-1 and TRBJ1-1, with D possibly TRBD1 on 6 matching bases. Sequencing was carried out using peripheral blood. The TCR comes from a woman aged 50 to 65 with COVID-19, enrolled during active disease. CDR3 protein: CASRVGADTEAFF. The CDR3 DNA reads as TGCGCCAGCAGAGTGGGGGCAGACACTGAAGCTTTCTTT.